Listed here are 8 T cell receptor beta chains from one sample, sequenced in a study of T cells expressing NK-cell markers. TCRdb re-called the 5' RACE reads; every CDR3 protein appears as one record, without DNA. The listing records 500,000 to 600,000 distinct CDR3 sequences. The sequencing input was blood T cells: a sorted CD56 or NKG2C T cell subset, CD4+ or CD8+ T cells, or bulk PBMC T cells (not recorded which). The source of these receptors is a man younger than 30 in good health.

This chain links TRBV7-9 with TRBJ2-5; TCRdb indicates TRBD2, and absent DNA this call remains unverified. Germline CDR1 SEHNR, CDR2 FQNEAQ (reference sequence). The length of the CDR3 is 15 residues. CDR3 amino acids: CASSQILAGQETQYF.

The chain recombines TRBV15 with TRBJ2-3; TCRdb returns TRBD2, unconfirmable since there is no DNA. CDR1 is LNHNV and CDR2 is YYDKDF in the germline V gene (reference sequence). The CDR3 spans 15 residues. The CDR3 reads CATSRRGPITDTQYF.

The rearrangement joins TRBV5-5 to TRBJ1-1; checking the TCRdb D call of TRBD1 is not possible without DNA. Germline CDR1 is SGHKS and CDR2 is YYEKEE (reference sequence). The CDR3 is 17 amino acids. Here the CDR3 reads CASSPIFRDRGNTEAFF.

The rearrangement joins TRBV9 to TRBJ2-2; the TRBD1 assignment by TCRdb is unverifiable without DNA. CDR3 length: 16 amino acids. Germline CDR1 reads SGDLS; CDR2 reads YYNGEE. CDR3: CASSLGQGLNTGELFF.

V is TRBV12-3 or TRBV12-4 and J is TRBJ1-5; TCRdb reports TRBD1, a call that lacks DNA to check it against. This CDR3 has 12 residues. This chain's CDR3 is CASSLARQGQHF.

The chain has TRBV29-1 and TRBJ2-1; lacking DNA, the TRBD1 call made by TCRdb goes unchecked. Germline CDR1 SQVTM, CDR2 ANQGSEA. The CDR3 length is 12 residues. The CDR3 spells CSVVTSPDEQFF.

CDR3 in amino acids: CASSLEWPETQYF. The rearrangement links TRBV7-9 to TRBJ2-5. The CDR3 has 13 residues. Germline CDR1 is SEHNR and CDR2 is FQNEAQ (reference sequence).

The CDR3 loop is CASTPRAQGPQRINEQFF. The chain recombines TRBV12-3 or TRBV12-4 with TRBJ2-1; no DNA is available, so the TRBD1 call from TCRdb remains unchecked. The CDR3 is made up of 18 amino acids.